The T cell receptor (beta chain) described here comes from a study of T cell responses to AZD1222 COVID-19 vaccine. Study outcomes and limitations: Possibly, clonal diversity was underestimated; donors were largely white British and included more females.

The count of this clone is one. Antigen specificity is unknown. This table comes from immunoSEQ multiplex PCR, and its TCRdb copy is limited to in-frame clones, with some not included. This table holds around 150,000 clones, about nine tenths found once. V lost 5 bases to trimming and J lost 4 bases; unmatched junction nucleotides: 7. This CDR3 region has 16 residues. Germline CDR1 SGHVS, CDR2 FQNEAQ. The TCR originated in an adult in good health. This material consisted of peripheral blood, taken on day 0 of AZD1222 vaccination. The chain uses TRBV7-8 and TRBJ2-1, with TRBD2 matching over 11 bases. The CDR3: CASSPRTSGSYNEQFF. CDR3 in DNA: TGTGCCAGCAGCCCGCGAACTAGCGGGAGTTACAATGAGCAGTTCTTC.